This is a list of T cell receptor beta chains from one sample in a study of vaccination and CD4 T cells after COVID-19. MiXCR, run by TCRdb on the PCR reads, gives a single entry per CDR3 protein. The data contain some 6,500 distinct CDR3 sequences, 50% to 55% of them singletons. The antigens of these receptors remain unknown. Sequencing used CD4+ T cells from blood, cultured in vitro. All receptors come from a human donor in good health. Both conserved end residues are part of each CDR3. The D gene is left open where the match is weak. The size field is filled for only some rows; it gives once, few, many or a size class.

DNA: TGTGCCATCAGTGAGTCGCGAAGTCAGGATCAGCCCCAGCATTTT
CDR3: CAISESRSQDQPQHF
size: few
D: NA
V: TRBV10-3
J: TRBJ1-5

DNA: TGTGCCTGGAGTGTAACCCTTAACTATGGCTACACCTTC
CDR3: CAWSVTLNYGYTF
size: NA
D: NA
V: TRBV30
J: TRBJ1-2

DNA: TGTGCCAGCTCATCACAGGGGGCCGGGGAGACCCAGTACTTC
CDR3: CASSSQGAGETQYF
size: NA
D: TRBD1
V: TRBV18
J: TRBJ2-5

DNA: TGTGCCAGCAGCTTAGGACTAGCGGTCTACAATGAGCAGTTCTTC
CDR3: CASSLGLAVYNEQFF
size: NA
D: TRBD2
V: TRBV11-3
J: TRBJ2-1

DNA: TGTGCCAGCAGCTTCAGGGGGGAGGGCTACAATGAGCAGTTCTTC
CDR3: CASSFRGEGYNEQFF
size: NA
D: NA
V: TRBV7-2
J: TRBJ2-1

DNA: TGTGCCAGCAGTTTACGGCAGTTCACAGATACGCAGTATTTT
CDR3: CASSLRQFTDTQYF
size: NA
D: NA
V: TRBV28
J: TRBJ2-3

DNA: TGCGCCAGCAGCCAAGATCTTGTAACTAGCGGGGTTGATACGCAGTATTTT
CDR3: CASSQDLVTSGVDTQYF
size: once
D: TRBD2
V: TRBV4-1
J: TRBJ2-3

DNA: TGCAGTGCTATGTGGAGGAAGGGAGCAGATACGCAGTATTTT
CDR3: CSAMWRKGADTQYF
size: NA
D: NA
V: TRBV20-1
J: TRBJ2-3

DNA: TGTGCCAGTAACCAGGGCCGAAGCACAGATACGCAGTATTTT
CDR3: CASNQGRSTDTQYF
size: few
D: NA
V: TRBV19
J: TRBJ2-3

DNA: TGTGCCAGCTGGTCCGTAGGGGGTTCCTACGAGCAGTACTTC
CDR3: CASWSVGGSYEQYF
size: NA
D: NA
V: TRBV6-1
J: TRBJ2-7

DNA: TGTGCCAGCAGCCTTCCCTACGAGCAGTACTTC
CDR3: CASSLPYEQYF
size: NA
D: NA
V: TRBV27
J: TRBJ2-7

DNA: TGTGCCAGCAGCCTTAGCTCCTACGAGCAGTACTTC
CDR3: CASSLSSYEQYF
size: few
D: NA
V: TRBV7-2
J: TRBJ2-7

DNA: TGTGCCAGCAGTAAAGACAGTGGCTATGGCTACACCTTC
CDR3: CASSKDSGYGYTF
size: NA
D: NA
V: TRBV6-1
J: TRBJ1-2

DNA: TGTGCCAGCAGCTTAGGTGAGCAGTTCTTC
CDR3: CASSLGEQFF
size: NA
D: NA
V: TRBV7-2
J: TRBJ2-1

DNA: TGTGCCAGCAGCTTAGGCGGGGGTCCCCGGGAGACCCAGTACTTC
CDR3: CASSLGGGPRETQYF
size: NA
D: TRBD2
V: TRBV7-2
J: TRBJ2-5

DNA: TGTGCCAGCACTCGGAAGGAGGGGAACACTGAAGCTTTCTTT
CDR3: CASTRKEGNTEAFF
size: NA
D: NA
V: TRBV6-1
J: TRBJ1-1

DNA: TGCAGTGCTAGAGAGCAGGTGGGGCACAATGAGCAGTTCTTC
CDR3: CSAREQVGHNEQFF
size: few
D: NA
V: TRBV20-1
J: TRBJ2-1

DNA: TGTGCCAGCAGCCCACGCCCGGGACTAGCGGGGGGTGTAGTTGAGCAGTTCTTC
CDR3: CASSPRPGLAGGVVEQFF
size: NA
D: TRBD2
V: TRBV11-2
J: TRBJ2-1

DNA: TGTGCCAGTCACAGGGGACAGGGCTATGGCTACACCTTC
CDR3: CASHRGQGYGYTF
size: NA
D: TRBD1
V: TRBV19
J: TRBJ1-2

DNA: TGCGCCAGCTCGCTGGGGGATGGCTACACCTTC
CDR3: CASSLGDGYTF
size: few
D: NA
V: TRBV10-2
J: TRBJ1-2

DNA: TGTGCCAGCATGGGGCGGGGGGCTTGGGAGACCCAGTACTTC
CDR3: CASMGRGAWETQYF
size: NA
D: TRBD2
V: TRBV6-1
J: TRBJ2-5

DNA: TGTGCCAGCCGTCCCCGGGGCGGGGGCTCTGGGGCCAACGTCCTGACTTTC
CDR3: CASRPRGGGSGANVLTF
size: NA
D: TRBD2
V: TRBV27
J: TRBJ2-6

DNA: TGTGCCAGTAGTTCCCAGGGAAATCAGCCCCAGCATTTT
CDR3: CASSSQGNQPQHF
size: NA
D: NA
V: TRBV19
J: TRBJ1-5

DNA: TGTGCCAGCAGCCCTAGCGGGAGTCGCACAGATACGCAGTATTTT
CDR3: CASSPSGSRTDTQYF
size: NA
D: TRBD2
V: TRBV7-6
J: TRBJ2-3

DNA: TGCAGTGCTAGAGTGTCTAGCGGGGGGGCCCACGAGCAGTACTTC
CDR3: CSARVSSGGAHEQYF
size: few
D: TRBD2
V: TRBV20-1
J: TRBJ2-7

DNA: TGTGCCAGCAGTTGGGGGACGACGGGCTTGGCTTTCTTT
CDR3: CASSWGTTGLAFF
size: NA
D: NA
V: TRBV6-2/TRBV6-3
J: TRBJ1-1

DNA: TGTGCCAGCAGGGGGACAGGGTTGGGGGAGACCCAGTACTTC
CDR3: CASRGTGLGETQYF
size: few
D: TRBD1
V: TRBV6-1
J: TRBJ2-5

DNA: TGTGCCATCAGTGGTGACAGGGTGTACGGCTACACCTTC
CDR3: CAISGDRVYGYTF
size: NA
D: TRBD1
V: TRBV10-3
J: TRBJ1-2

DNA: TGTGCCAGCAGTTATACTAGGTTGGGGAGGACTGAAGCTTTCTTT
CDR3: CASSYTRLGRTEAFF
size: NA
D: NA
V: TRBV6-5
J: TRBJ1-1

DNA: TGTGCCAGCAGCCCATCAGGGGGCACCTACAATGAGCAGTTCTTC
CDR3: CASSPSGGTYNEQFF
size: NA
D: TRBD1
V: TRBV6-2/TRBV6-3
J: TRBJ2-1

DNA: TGTGCCAGCAGTGAAGAGCTTGGGACAGGAGGCTACACCTTC
CDR3: CASSEELGTGGYTF
size: NA
D: TRBD1
V: TRBV2
J: TRBJ1-2

DNA: TGTGCCAGCACTAGAGCGGGGGCCCGAGTTTACGAGCAGTACTTC
CDR3: CASTRAGARVYEQYF
size: few
D: TRBD2
V: TRBV6-1
J: TRBJ2-7

DNA: TGTGCCAGCAGCGGAATGGGACAAAGGACCTCCTACAATGAGCAGTTCTTC
CDR3: CASSGMGQRTSYNEQFF
size: NA
D: NA
V: TRBV7-2
J: TRBJ2-1

DNA: TGTGCCAGCAGCTTAACGGGACAGGGGGCGAATGAGCAGTTCTTC
CDR3: CASSLTGQGANEQFF
size: NA
D: TRBD1
V: TRBV7-9
J: TRBJ2-1